This T cell receptor beta chain emerged from a study of blood T cell repertoires in COVID-19 (dated by TCRdb to about 2020). In the study overall: Samples covering the acute and convalescent phases of COVID-19 were provided by collaborators in the United States, Italy and Spain. Subjects who had been exposed to COVID-19, were actively infected with it, or had recovered from it provided the deeply sampled blood TCRbeta repertoires that made up the dataset. Where available, HLA class I and class II types were taken from metadata supplied by the sample provider and were not determined by assay-based typing. Sample metadata almost always included a de-identified subject ID, COVID-19 status, age in years and sex. A freely available public database, intended as a resource for researchers studying the immune response to SARS-CoV-2, is where the repertoires were released. The material from the prospective study consisted of cDNA or gDNA derived from T cells, B-cell-depleted T cells, or PBMCs. Samples came from the ongoing ImmuneRACE study (first 160 participants) plus 1,254 subjects from 6 global collaborators.

Trimming at the junction amounts to 4 bases on V and 5 bases on J, and the germline ends lie 12 bases apart. Measured from the cysteine to the phenylalanine, the CDR3 is 13 residues long. Just CDR3 DNA is preserved here, 39 bases in frame from base 1. For CDR1 and CDR2, the germline V gene lists ENHRY and SYGVKD. Overall results and qualifications from the work: The quantity of clinical and demographic metadata differed by source and by participant and was supplied without curation.

Points on this clone: The specificity of this receptor is unknown. No base-level quality is on record; no much larger clone is a single base apart.

Whole blood was collected in K2EDTA tubes by collaborating institutions according to the institutions' own protocols. Collaborator samples were shipped for TCRbeta analysis as frozen whole blood, isolated PBMCs, or DNA extracted from either sample type. TCRbeta CDR3 regions were amplified from genomic DNA by means of the immunoSEQ Assay, a bias-controlled multiplex PCR. In the original analysis: The number of nucleated cells in each sample was estimated by amplification of reference gene primers within the assay. To quantify the absolute abundance of each unique TCRbeta CDR3 rearrangement, sequence reads were collapsed and filtered. For each sample, productive Simpson clonality was calculated by taking the square root of Simpson's diversity index across productive rearrangements. The immuneACCESS repertoire file appears here via TCRdb, limited to in-frame rearrangements. These files lack a portion of the clones; in checked studies, under half of the deficit traces to unresolved V genes, and the cause of the others is not known. V and J calls and clone size are those listed in that table; D and trimming were worked out from the DNA. This sample comprises about 99,000 clones, about 91% of them detected only once. Around 3.5% of the sample rests with the top ten.

The sample taken for sequencing was peripheral blood. This TCR was sampled from a human donor in a cohort sampled during active COVID-19. The sequence links TRBV10-3 to TRBJ2-7, with the identity of the D gene unclear. The DNA is as follows: TGTGCCATCAGTGCCGGGTCCCGAGACGAGCAGTACTTC. This sequence encodes CAISAGSRDEQYF.